This TCR beta chain was captured by sequencing in a study of PD-L1 blockade in urothelial cancer. About the research overall: About nine tenths of the roughly 29 patients comprised males who had bladder-origin urothelial cancer. Prior chemotherapy regimens per patient numbered 0 to 3. Findings of the study overall: Where pretreatment blood TCR clonality fell below the median, better survival was predicted.

The assay was immunoSEQ multiplex PCR, and TCRdb's table has in-frame clones only and misses some. The table includes fewer than 100,000 clones, 70% to 90% detected once. Time point indicated: pretreatment peripheral blood. Metastatic or locally advanced urothelial carcinoma was present in the patients. Per germline, CDR1 SGHRS and CDR2 YFSETQ. The CDR3 is 14 amino acids. V dropped 0 bases and J dropped 2; count of bases not matched to a gene: 1. Details on this clone: Its antigen remains unknown.

V is TRBV5-1 and J is TRBJ2-7, with 8 bases fitting TRBD2. The source of this sequence is a man in his forties or fifties with urothelial cancer. Specimen: PBMCs, collected around atezolizumab (anti-PD-L1) treatment. The CDR3, as DNA: TGCGCCAGCAGCTTGGCTAGCGGGCCCTACGAGCAGTACTTC. Residues: CASSLASGPYEQYF.